This entry features one TCR beta chain sequence. Its cognate antigen is unknown. The stimulus was lysate of CMV-infected fibroblasts, around 10 ug/mL. CD40L/CD69 double-negative CD45RO-high memory CD4+ T cells were collected. Losses at the gene ends were 5 bases for V and 2 bases for J; bases not matched to a gene: 4. Germline CDR1 is PRHDT and CDR2 is FYEKMQ (reference sequence). This CDR3 is 14 amino acids long. The sample is drawn from a study of persistence of HIV-infected CD4 T cells. Sequencing used immunoSEQ version 4 in survey mode. Method: immunoSEQ multiplex PCR; TCRdb's copy keeps in-frame clones and lacks some. In the table there are 25,000 to 35,000 clones, around 80% of which are singletons.

The sample was CD4+ T cells sorted from PBMCs after 18-hour stimulation, taken from a patient who received antiretroviral therapy. The origin of this receptor is an adult woman with HIV who was CMV-seropositive. The rearrangement links TRBV13 to TRBJ2-5, with 8 bases aligning to TRBD1. As DNA, the CDR3 is TGTGCCAGCAGCCCAGGGACAGGACAAGAGACCCAGTACTTC. This gives the protein CASSPGTGQETQYF. The full variable domain, with the rest looked up from reference TRBV13 and TRBJ2-5, is AAGVIQSPRHLIKEKRETATLKCYPIPRHDTVYWYQQGPGQDPQFLISFYEKMQSDKGSIPDRFSAQQFSDYHSELNMSSLELGDSALYFCASSPGTGQETQYFGPGTRLLVL.